This T cell receptor (beta chain) stems from a study of neoadjuvant nivolumab and ipilimumab in lung cancer. In the study overall: Nivolumab 3 mg/kg was given days 1, 15 and 29, plus ipilimumab 1 mg/kg day 1 in combination. Whole-study results and caveats: Resected tumors had greater TCR richness and clonality than uninvolved lung. TCR sequencing covered a small number of samples. Only two of four nivolumab-treated tumors gained richness and clonality by surgery.

Sequencing used immunoSEQ multiplex PCR; TCRdb keeps in-frame clones, though not all of them. The data show fewer than 40,000 clones, approximately 92% seen once. A remark on this clone: Its antigen is undetermined.

The sample here was peripheral blood, taken before neoadjuvant nivolumab, alone or with ipilimumab. The clonotype was recovered from an adult with non-small cell lung cancer.

This CDR3 is CAWTPGTSAGEQFF. The CDR3 nucleotides are TGTGCCTGGACACCCGGGACTAGCGCGGGTGAGCAGTTCTTC. The chain is built from TRBV30 and TRBJ2-1; 10 nucleotides align to TRBD2. Looked up from germline, CDR1 is GTSNPN and CDR2 is SVGIG (reference sequence). V gave up 4 bases and J gave up 9 bases; unmatched junction bases: 9. The CDR3 runs to 14 residues.